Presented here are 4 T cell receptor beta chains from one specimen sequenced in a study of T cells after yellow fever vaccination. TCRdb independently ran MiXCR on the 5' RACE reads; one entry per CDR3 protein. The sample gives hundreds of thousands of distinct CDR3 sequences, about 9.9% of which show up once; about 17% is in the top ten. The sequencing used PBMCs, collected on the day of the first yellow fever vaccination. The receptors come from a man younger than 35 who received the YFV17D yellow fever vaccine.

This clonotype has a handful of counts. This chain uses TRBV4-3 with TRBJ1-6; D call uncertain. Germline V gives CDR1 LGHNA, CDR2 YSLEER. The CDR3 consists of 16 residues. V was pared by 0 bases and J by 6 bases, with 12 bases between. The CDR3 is CASSQDSQEINSPLHF. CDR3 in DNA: TGCGCCAGCAGCCAAGATTCCCAGGAGATTAATTCACCCCTCCACTTT.

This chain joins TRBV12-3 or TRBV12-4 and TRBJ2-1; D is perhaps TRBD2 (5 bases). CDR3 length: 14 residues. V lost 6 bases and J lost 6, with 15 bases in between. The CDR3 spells CASRVQIGGNEQFF. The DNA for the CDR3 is TGTGCCAGCAGGGTGCAGATCGGAGGCAATGAGCAGTTCTTC.

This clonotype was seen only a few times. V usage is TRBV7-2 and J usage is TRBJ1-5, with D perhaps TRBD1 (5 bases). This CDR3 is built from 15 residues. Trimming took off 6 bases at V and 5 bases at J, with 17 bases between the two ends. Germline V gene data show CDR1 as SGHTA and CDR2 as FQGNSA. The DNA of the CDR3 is TGTGCCAGCAGACGGACCTCCGAGGGGTATCAGCCCCAGCATTTT. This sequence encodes CASRRTSEGYQPQHF.

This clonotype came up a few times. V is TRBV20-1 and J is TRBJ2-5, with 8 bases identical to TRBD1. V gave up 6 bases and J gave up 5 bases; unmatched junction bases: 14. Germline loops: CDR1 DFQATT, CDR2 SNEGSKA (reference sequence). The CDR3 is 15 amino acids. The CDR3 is CSAVKRTGPWETQYF. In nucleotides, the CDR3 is TGCAGTGCAGTGAAACGGACAGGGCCTTGGGAGACCCAGTACTTC.